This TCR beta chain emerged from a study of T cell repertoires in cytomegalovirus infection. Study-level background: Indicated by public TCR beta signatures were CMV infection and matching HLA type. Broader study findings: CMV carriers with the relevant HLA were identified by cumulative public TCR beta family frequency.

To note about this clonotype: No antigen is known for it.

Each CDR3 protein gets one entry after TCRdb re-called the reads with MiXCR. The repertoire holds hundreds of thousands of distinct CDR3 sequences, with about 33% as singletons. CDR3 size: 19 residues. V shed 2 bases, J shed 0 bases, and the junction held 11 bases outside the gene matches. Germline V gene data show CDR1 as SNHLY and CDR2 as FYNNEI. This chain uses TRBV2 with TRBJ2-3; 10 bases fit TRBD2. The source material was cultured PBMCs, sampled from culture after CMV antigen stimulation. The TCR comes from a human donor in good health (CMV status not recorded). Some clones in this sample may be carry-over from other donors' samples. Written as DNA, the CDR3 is TGTGCCAGCAGTGAAAGGCTAGCGGGAGAGCTGACTAGCACAGATACGCAGTATTTT. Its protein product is CASSERLAGELTSTDTQYF.